A selection of T cell receptor beta chains follows, all from one sample in a study of monozygotic twins with inflammatory bowel disease. Following a re-call of the 5' RACE reads, TCRdb has one entry per CDR3 protein and lacks DNA. The sample is made up of under 130,000 distinct CDR3 sequences, and the top ten hold under 2.5% of it. Sequences were obtained from blood. The receptors were gathered from a human donor with ulcerative colitis or Crohn's disease, or a healthy co-twin of an affected twin (not recorded which). Each CDR3 is given with its conserved first and last residue.

TRBJ2-4,TRBV29-1,CSVLIPRGGDIQYF
TRBJ2-7,TRBV29-1,CSVERSRGYEQYF
TRBJ1-2,TRBV6-5,CASSYYQGPDYGYTF
TRBJ2-2,TRBV20-1,CTAEGHPAYTGELFF
TRBJ2-3,TRBV4-3,CASSRDSGGSDTQYF
TRBJ2-2,TRBV5-1,CASSSRDANTGELFF
TRBJ1-2,TRBV5-1,CASSSGQGATGYTF
TRBJ2-1,TRBV20-1,CSAEYSGAGHYNEQFF
TRBJ2-1,TRBV5-5,CASSFRSGGDEQFF
TRBJ2-7,TRBV6-2/TRBV6-3,CASRPRLVAYEQYF
TRBJ2-6,TRBV5-5,CASGLGGRSGANVLTF
TRBJ2-3,TRBV18,CASSPAAGSTDTQYF
TRBJ2-6,TRBV9,CASSVESRGSVLTF
TRBJ2-7,TRBV7-2,CASSLVAATYEQYF
TRBJ2-5,TRBV28,CASSLGLSQETQYF
TRBJ2-7,TRBV6-5,CASSYSQGSSYEQYF
TRBJ2-7,TRBV7-8,CASSPPPWRGHYEQYF
TRBJ1-4,TRBV20-1,CSARKTRDRGIVYGDEKLFF
TRBJ1-5,TRBV15,CATSRGHGQPQHF
TRBJ2-4,TRBV7-2,CASSPDIAKNIQYF
TRBJ2-5,TRBV7-9,CASSLGLGRETQYF
TRBJ1-1,TRBV18,CASSARRENTEAFF
TRBJ2-1,TRBV20-1,CSARAGTGDNEQFF
TRBJ1-6,TRBV20-1,CSASRGTGDSPLHF
TRBJ1-1,TRBV28,CASSYSTEAFF
TRBJ2-3,TRBV24-1,CATSDFSSGASTDTQYF
TRBJ2-3,TRBV10-1,CASSEVGGSRTDTQYF
TRBJ1-5,TRBV30,CAWSLQGWRNQPQHF
TRBJ2-7,TRBV4-3,CASSQGYGTLSHEQYF
TRBJ1-5,TRBV20-1,CSASFLNPGGGNQPQHF
TRBJ2-3,TRBV24-1,CATSDSLSPGVPDTQYF
TRBJ2-3,TRBV20-1,CSAEPTGTDTQYF
TRBJ2-7,TRBV19,CASSRDRGRLYEQYF
TRBJ2-4,TRBV4-2,CASSQARRTVAKNIQYF
TRBJ2-7,TRBV27,CASRRLRTYEQYF
TRBJ2-5,TRBV6-4,CASSENIQETQYF
TRBJ2-2,TRBV12-3/TRBV12-4,CASSLGTQGTGELFF
TRBJ2-4,TRBV5-6,CASLRGQLLAKNIQYF
TRBJ1-5,TRBV20-1,CSARGNNQPQHF
TRBJ2-1,TRBV9,CASSVSGSLGEQFF
TRBJ2-2,TRBV29-1,CSVGTGVLDGELFF
TRBJ1-1,TRBV6-2/TRBV6-3,CASSSRTAEAFF
TRBJ2-7,TRBV2,CASTQDYEQYF
TRBJ2-7,TRBV27,CASSSTAASEYEQYF
TRBJ2-5,TRBV14,CASSQINDRVQETQYF
TRBJ2-5,TRBV10-2,CASSDPGHTRETQYF
TRBJ1-5,TRBV12-3/TRBV12-4,CASSLSSLGNQPQHF
TRBJ2-7,TRBV7-2,CASSFGQGFYEQYF
TRBJ2-7,TRBV6-5,CASSYYRDRGWLTYEQYF
TRBJ2-3,TRBV11-3,CASSFGGETGDTQYF
TRBJ2-7,TRBV2,CASSEGQGNYEQYF
TRBJ1-4,TRBV5-5,CASSSTGTGGEKLFF
TRBJ2-1,TRBV6-2/TRBV6-3,CASRANVDNEQFF
TRBJ2-3,TRBV4-3,CASSQDGQGTDTQYF
TRBJ1-2,TRBV7-2,CASSLDSYYGYTF
TRBJ2-2,TRBV30,CAWSPWSRGGELFF
TRBJ2-5,TRBV20-1,CSASKGARETQYF